The 30 T cell receptor beta chains below all came from one sample that was sequenced in a study of CD8+CD57+ T cells in acquired aplastic anemia. Genomic DNA constituted the template upon which TCR beta VDJ and CDR3 profiling was performed. TCRdb reanalysed the reads using MiXCR and keeps one entry per CDR3 protein. The sample includes roughly 420,000 distinct CDR3 sequences, 65% to 75% of them seen just once. The sequenced material came from sorted CD4+, CD8+, or CD8+CD57+ T cells (not recorded which) from PBMCs. The receptor set was obtained from a human donor in good health, serving as a control.

This chain joins TRBV12-3 or TRBV12-4 and TRBJ1-1, with a weak D call TRBD1 (5 bases). The CDR3 runs to 13 residues. Deletions cut 6 bases from V and 6 bases from J, with 14 bases between. DNA of the CDR3: TGTGCCAGCAGCGCCGTGGGGCTGGCTGAAGCTTTCTTT. Translation: CASSAVGLAEAFF.

This clonotype was seen only once. The gene calls are TRBV7-3 and TRBJ2-7, with D perhaps TRBD2 (6 bases). Germline V gives CDR1 SGHTA, CDR2 FQGTGA. The CDR3 loop spans 17 amino acids. The V end was cut by 5 bases, the J end by 3 bases, with 23 bases between. The CDR3 nucleotides are TGTGCCAGCAGCCATAGGAGTAGCGGCTTAGTGCGCTACGAGCAGTACTTC. Translated: CASSHRSSGLVRYEQYF.

The CDR3 spells CASSVLGRIDTIYGYTF. The CDR3 DNA follows: TGTGCCAGCAGCGTTTTGGGGAGGATAGACACCATATATGGCTACACCTTC. The rearrangement links TRBV7-2 to TRBJ1-2; D gene uncertain. Trimming shortened V by 5 bases and J by 5 bases, and 24 bases separated the two germline ends. The germline gives CDR1 SGHTA, CDR2 FQGNSA. This CDR3 region has 17 residues.

Notes on this clonotype: One end of the junction does not line up with germline, which may come from a read error. The chain links TRBV7-8 to TRBJ2-2, with D hard to call. CDR1 and CDR2 (germline): SGHVS, FQNEAQ. The CDR3 covers 14 residues. In DNA form, the CDR3 reads TGTGCCAGCAGCTCTGGACCCCACTCCGGGCAGCTGATTTTT. Protein sequence: CASSSGPHSGQLIF.

On this clonotype: It is likely a read error, because the conserved phenylalanine at the end of the CDR3 is missing. No DNA is shown, since the ends of the CDR3 on it are uncertain; the CDR3 is the one TCRdb lists. The CDR3 protein is CASSLGPSGKIEA. The genes are TRBV7-2 and TRBJ2-2; the table gives TRBD2 as D, unverified against the DNA. Germline V gene data show CDR1 as SGHTA and CDR2 as FQGNSA. The CDR3 spans 13 amino acids, including both terminal residues.

This clonotype is a singleton in its sample. The chain is built from TRBV9 and TRBJ2-7; perhaps TRBD2 as D (7 bases). CDR3 length: 15 amino acids. Germline CDR1 and CDR2: SGDLS and YYNGEE. V was trimmed by 4 bases and J by 9 bases, leaving 23 bases between them. CDR3 sequence: CASSLPGGGPDTQYF. The CDR3 region has the DNA TGTGCCAGCAGCCTTCCTGGCGGGGGCCCAGATACGCAGTACTTC. The full variable domain, its missing parts supplied by reference TRBV9 and TRBJ2-7, is DSGVTQTPKHLITATGQRVTLRCSPRSGDLSVYWYQQSLDQGLQFLIQYYNGEERAKGNILERFSAQQFPDLHSELNLSSLELGDSALYFCASSLPGGGPDTQYFGPGTRLTVT.

The chain uses TRBV20-1 and TRBJ1-2, with D tentatively TRBD1 (6 bases). Per germline, CDR1 DFQATT and CDR2 SNEGSKA (reference sequence). CDR3 length: 16 amino acids. The V end lost 3 bases, the J end lost 1 base, and 18 bases lay between the germline ends. The CDR3 is CSARGAGETHNYGYTF. CDR3 in DNA: TGCAGTGCTAGGGGGGCGGGAGAGACTCATAACTATGGCTACACCTTC.

V is TRBV12-3 or TRBV12-4 and J is TRBJ1-3, with 8 bases fitting TRBD1. V gave up 5 bases and J gave up 7 bases; unmatched junction bases: 13. The CDR3 sequence is 16 residues long. CDR3 nucleotides: TGTGCCAGCAGTACCATTCCGGACAGGGTTAAGAACACCATATATTTT. It is translated as CASSTIPDRVKNTIYF.

Turning to this clonotype: At one boundary the junction diverges from the germline segment, which might be a read error. The chain carries TRBV10-3 and TRBJ1-2; 12 nucleotides align to TRBD1. Germline V gene sequence: CDR1 ENHRY, CDR2 SYGVKD. This CDR3 is built from 15 residues. The CDR3 protein is CASSYSGQGADGYTF. CDR3 coding DNA: TGTGCCAGCAGTTACTCGGGACAGGGGGCTGATGGCTACACCTTC.

Concerning this clonotype itself: At one boundary the junction diverges from the germline segment, which might be a read error. The chain uses TRBV5-4 and TRBJ2-3, with a tentative D call TRBD1 (6 bases). This CDR3 is 15 amino acids long. Germline V lookup: CDR1 SGHNT, CDR2 YYREEE (reference sequence). The DNA for the CDR3 is TGCGCCAGCACGGTGGCCCTTGGGGGCTCAGATACGCAGTATTTT. This translates into CASTVALGGSDTQYF. Drawing the rest from reference TRBV5-4 and TRBJ2-3, the complete variable domain is ETGVTQSPTHLIKTRGQQVTLRCSSQSGHNTVSWYQQALGQGPQFIFQYYREEENGRGNFPPRFSGLQFPNYSSELNVNALELDDSALYLCASTVALGGSDTQYFGPGTRLTVL.

The chain recombines TRBV7-9 with TRBJ2-1; D gene unclear. The CDR3 sequence is 14 residues long. Germline CDR1 is SEHNR and CDR2 is FQNEAQ (reference sequence). V lost 6 bases and J lost 6, with 15 bases in between. CDR3 sequence (DNA): TGTGCCAGCAGATCTCTGGCGAGCAGCAATGAGCAGTTCTTC. Translation: CASRSLASSNEQFF.

Remarks on this clonotype: One end of the junction does not line up with germline, which may come from a read error. The chain couples TRBV15 to TRBJ2-1; D not resolved. The length of the CDR3 is 15 residues. Germline lookup yields CDR1 LNHNV and CDR2 YYDKDF (reference sequence). The chain's CDR3 is CASSRDRASTNEQLF. In nucleotides, the CDR3 is TGTGCCTCCAGCAGAGATAGGGCCTCGACCAATGAGCAGCTCTTC.

Many counts were recorded for this clonotype. The CDR3 region is CASSQGPLGGELFF. In DNA, the CDR3 is TGTGCCAGCAGCCAGGGACCCCTCGGCGGGGAGCTGTTTTTT. The chain is built from TRBV3-1 and TRBJ2-2, with D perhaps TRBD1 or TRBD2 (5 bases each). Deletions cut 3 bases from V and 7 bases from J, with 12 bases between. The CDR3 length is 14 residues. CDR1 LGHDT and CDR2 YNNKEL come from the germline V gene (reference sequence).

A remark on this clonotype: At one end the junction does not follow the germline gene, possibly because of a read error. CDR3 in amino acids: CASSWGLAGANVQTF. For the CDR3, the DNA is TGTGCCAGCAGTTGGGGGCTAGCTGGGGCCAACGTCCAGACTTTC. The chain uses TRBV7-9 and TRBJ2-6; D is perhaps TRBD1 (6 bases). The CDR3 is 15 residues long. The germline V gene has CDR1 SEHNR and CDR2 FQNEAQ (reference sequence).

This chain connects TRBV2 to TRBJ2-3; TRBD2 matches 9 bases. Germline V CDR1 and CDR2: SNHLY, FYNNEI. V was pared by 4 bases and J by 4 bases, with 12 bases of the junction left unmatched. The CDR3 consists of 17 residues. CDR3 region: CASSASHSGSGADTQYF. The CDR3 region has the DNA TGTGCCAGCAGTGCCTCCCATAGCGGGAGCGGTGCAGATACGCAGTATTTT.

The gene calls are TRBV5-5 and TRBJ2-3; D is possibly TRBD2 (6 bases). Trimming removed 1 base from V and 1 base from J, with 10 bases in between. Germline values: CDR1 SGHKS, CDR2 YYEKEE (reference sequence). The CDR3 sequence is 15 residues long. The CDR3 sequence is CASSLIASGTDTQYF. CDR3 DNA: TGTGCCAGCAGCTTGATCGCTAGCGGCACAGATACGCAGTATTTT.

This clonotype appeared a single time. V is TRBV7-9 and J is TRBJ1-5; D may be TRBD1 (5 bases). V was clipped by 5 bases and J by 7 bases, with 21 bases between them. This CDR3 is 16 amino acids long. CDR1 and CDR2 from the germline V gene are SEHNR and FQNEAQ (reference sequence). CDR3 nucleotide sequence: TGTGCCAGCAGCGAAACTAGGGTGGGGGTGGAGCAGCCCCAGCATTTT. This codes for CASSETRVGVEQPQHF.

This clonotype was recorded once. This likely comes from a read error, as the CDR3 has no conserved phenylalanine or tryptophan at its end. The DNA is left out, because the CDR3 cannot be placed on it with certainty; the CDR3 is given as TCRdb lists it. CDR3: CASSLLGGGNKEQ. The V gene is TRBV7-6, the J gene TRBJ1-5. From germline, CDR1 is SGHVS and CDR2 FNYEAQ. A total of 13 residues make up the CDR3, ends included.

J is TRBJ2-3 and V is TRBV24-1; no definite D call. Trimming cost V 7 bases and J 2 bases, with 9 bases left between them. This CDR3 region has 13 residues. Germline assignment: CDR1 KGHDR and CDR2 SFDVKD. For the CDR3, the DNA is TGTGCCACCAGGTCATCGTACACAGATACGCAGTATTTT. This sequence encodes CATRSSYTDTQYF.

This clonotype was counted many times. This chain uses TRBV13 with TRBJ1-1; D unresolved. Germline V gene sequence: CDR1 PRHDT, CDR2 FYEKMQ (reference sequence). Trimming removed 1 base from V and 0 bases from J, with 12 bases in between. The CDR3 sequence is 16 residues long. CDR3 residues: CASSLDPNTMNTEAFF. CDR3 sequence (DNA): TGTGCCAGCAGCTTAGACCCCAATACCATGAACACTGAAGCTTTCTTT. The full variable domain, rest sourced from reference TRBV13 and TRBJ1-1, is AAGVIQSPRHLIKEKRETATLKCYPIPRHDTVYWYQQGPGQDPQFLISFYEKMQSDKGSIPDRFSAQQFSDYHSELNMSSLELGDSALYFCASSLDPNTMNTEAFFGQGTRLTVV.

At least ten counts were recorded for this clonotype. The chain joins TRBV5-5 to TRBJ2-7; D call uncertain. The CDR3 is made up of 17 amino acids. V lost 4 bases, J lost 4 bases, and 24 bases lay in between. Per germline, CDR1 SGHKS and CDR2 YYEKEE (reference sequence). CDR3 coding DNA: TGTGCCAGCAGCCTTAACCCTCGCAACCCGACGGCGTACGAGCAGTACTTC. This gives the protein CASSLNPRNPTAYEQYF.

Notes on this clonotype: Compared with germline, one end of the junction differs, possibly owing to a read error. The chain has TRBV5-1 and TRBJ2-3; a weak D match, TRBD2 (5 bases). Per the germline V gene, CDR1 is SGHRS and CDR2 is YFSETQ. CDR3 length: 16 amino acids. The CDR3 loop reads CASSRRGRGWTDTQYF. CDR3 coding DNA: TGTGCCAGCAGCCGGAGAGGACGGGGTTGGACAGATACGCAGTATTTT.

A remark on this clonotype: The DNA is omitted, as the CDR3 cannot be located on it reliably, and the CDR3 follows TCRdb's listing. This chain joins TRBV5-1 and TRBJ2-7; TRBD1 was called by the table and not checked on the DNA. Both ends counted, the CDR3 spans 15 residues. CDR1 is SGHRS, CDR2 YFSETQ, per germline. The CDR3: CANLRARDAAYEQYF.

The genes are TRBV7-8 and TRBJ1-3; the D gene is possibly TRBD1 (5 bases). The CDR3 consists of 15 residues. Per germline, CDR1 SGHVS and CDR2 FQNEAQ. Trimming pared 5 bases from V and 4 bases from J, leaving 15 bases between. The CDR3 loop is CASSPDGTEGNTIYF. The DNA for the CDR3 is TGTGCCAGCAGCCCGGATGGGACTGAGGGAAACACCATATATTTT.

Of note for this clonotype: Possible read error: a much larger clone is one base away. The chain carries TRBV4-3 and TRBJ1-1; D not certain. This CDR3 comprises 14 residues. V lost 1 base, J lost 3 bases, and 9 bases lay in between. Germline V lookup: CDR1 LGHNA, CDR2 YSLEER. The CDR3: CASSQGIGYTEAFF. CDR3 DNA sequence: TGCGCCAGCAGCCAAGGTATAGGGTACACTGAAGCTTTCTTT.

This clonotype was counted many times. The genes are TRBV9 and TRBJ2-3; TRBD2 matches at 7 bases. The length of the CDR3 is 16 residues. From germline, CDR1 is SGDLS and CDR2 YYNGEE. V lost 1 base to trimming and J lost 2 bases; unmatched junction nucleotides: 7. The CDR3 reads CASSVWSGANTDTQYF. DNA of the CDR3: TGTGCCAGCAGCGTATGGAGCGGGGCGAACACAGATACGCAGTATTTT.

The CDR3 spells CASTGTASSYEQYF. In nucleotides, the CDR3 is TGTGCCAGTACCGGGACAGCGAGCTCCTACGAGCAGTACTTC. V is TRBV19 and J is TRBJ2-7, with 7 nucleotides matching TRBD1. J gave up 0 bases and V 7 bases, and 6 bases lay outside the gene matches. The CDR3 sequence is 14 residues long. Looked up from germline, CDR1 is LNHDA and CDR2 is SQIVND (reference sequence).

The table lists this clonotype with a few counts. The chain employs TRBV5-4 and TRBJ2-7, with D possibly called TRBD1 or TRBD2 (5 bases each). The germline V and J ends were trimmed by 2 bases and 7 bases, with 13 bases remaining between them. The CDR3 has 13 amino acids. CDR1 is SGHNT, CDR2 YYREEE, per germline (reference sequence). CDR3 bases: TGTGCCAGCAGCTTTCGGGGCATCGATGAGCAGTACTTC. This gives the protein CASSFRGIDEQYF.

On this clonotype: One end of the junction fails to match germline, which may point to a read error. The V gene is TRBV9, the J gene TRBJ2-5, with TRBD2 as a possible D gene (6 bases). This CDR3 is 14 amino acids long. Germline CDR1 reads SGDLS; CDR2 reads YYNGEE. DNA of the CDR3: TGTGCCGGCAGCGTAGCTGGAGGGCGAGAGACCCAGTACTTC. Translation gives CAGSVAGGRETQYF.

This chain connects TRBV20-1 to TRBJ2-1; D is perhaps TRBD1 (6 bases). The CDR3 loop spans 14 amino acids. Germline V lookup: CDR1 DFQATT, CDR2 SNEGSKA (reference sequence). V was pared by 0 bases and J by 7 bases, with 13 bases between. CDR3 protein: CSARDDGRGNEQFF. The CDR3 DNA follows: TGCAGTGCTAGAGATGATGGCAGGGGAAATGAGCAGTTCTTC.